This TCR beta chain was found in a study of blood T cell repertoires in COVID-19. In the study overall: Acute and convalescent COVID-19 specimens originated in the United States, Italy and Spain. T cells, B-cell-depleted T cells, or PBMCs provided the cDNA or gDNA that served as material.

The CDR3 extends over 15 amino acids. Germline V gene lookup returns CDR1 MRHNA and CDR2 SNTAGT. The ends lost 0 bases at V and 9 bases at J; junction bases unmatched: 6. Authors' processing steps: Estimation of nucleated cell counts relied on the amplification of reference gene primers. TCRdb keeps only in-frame clones here, not all; method: immunoSEQ multiplex PCR. V and J calls plus clone size are reproduced from that table; the DNA served to infer D and trimming. The sample lists some 250,000 clones; 65% to 85% were seen once. This receptor was taken from a woman aged 80 or over with acute or convalescent COVID-19. J is TRBJ2-1 and V is TRBV6-4, with 9 bases lining up with TRBD2. The sequenced material came from peripheral blood. The CDR3, as DNA: TGTGCCAGCAGTGACTCCGCGGGGGGGCCCATTGAGCAGTTCTTC. Its protein is CASSDSAGGPIEQFF.